This T cell receptor beta chain was documented in a study of blood T cell repertoires in COVID-19. Study in general: Acute and convalescent COVID-19 samples came from the United States, Italy and Spain. T cells, B-cell-depleted T cells, or PBMCs provided the cDNA or gDNA that served as material.

Original data processing: Reference gene primer amplification gave nucleated cell count estimates. The data were produced by immunoSEQ multiplex PCR, yet TCRdb's version contains in-frame clones alone and is incomplete. The V and J calls and clone size come from that table; D and trimming were worked out from the DNA. This sample carries roughly 80,000 clones, more than 75% of them seen once, and the ten largest clones take around 13%. The CDR3 is 13 amino acids. Deletions cut 10 bases from V and 1 base from J, with 11 bases between. Germline V gene sequence: CDR1 ENHRY, CDR2 SYGVKD. The sequencing input was peripheral blood. The V call is TRBV10-3, the J call TRBJ2-1; D not certain. This sequence was found in a woman in her sixties or seventies with acute or convalescent COVID-19. CDR3 residues: CATAVESYNEQFF. The CDR3 nucleotides read TGTGCCACGGCAGTGGAGTCCTACAATGAGCAGTTCTTC.